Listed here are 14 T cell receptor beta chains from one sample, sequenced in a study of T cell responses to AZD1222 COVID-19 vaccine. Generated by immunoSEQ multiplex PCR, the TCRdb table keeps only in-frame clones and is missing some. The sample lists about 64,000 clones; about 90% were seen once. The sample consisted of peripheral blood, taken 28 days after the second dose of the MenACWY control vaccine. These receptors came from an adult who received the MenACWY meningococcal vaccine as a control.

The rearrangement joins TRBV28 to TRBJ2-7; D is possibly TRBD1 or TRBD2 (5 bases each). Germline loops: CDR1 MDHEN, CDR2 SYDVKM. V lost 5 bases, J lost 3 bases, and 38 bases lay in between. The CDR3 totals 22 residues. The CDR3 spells CASSRGWVEHRAVEGGGYEQYF. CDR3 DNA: TGTGCCAGCAGTCGAGGGTGGGTCGAGCACCGAGCAGTCGAGGGTGGGGGCTACGAGCAGTACTTC.

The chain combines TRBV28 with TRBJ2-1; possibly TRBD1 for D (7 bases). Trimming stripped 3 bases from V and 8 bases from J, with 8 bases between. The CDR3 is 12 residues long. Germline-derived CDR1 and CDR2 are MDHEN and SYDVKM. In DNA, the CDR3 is TGTGCCAGCAGTTTCAGGGGGGATGAGCAGTTCTTC. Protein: CASSFRGDEQFF. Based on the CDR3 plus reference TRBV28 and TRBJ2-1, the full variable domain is DVKVTQSSRYLVKRTGEKVFLECVQDMDHENMFWYRQDPGLGLRLIYFSYDVKMKEKGDIPEGYSVSREKKERFSLILESASTNQTSMYLCASSFRGDEQFFGPGTRLTVL.

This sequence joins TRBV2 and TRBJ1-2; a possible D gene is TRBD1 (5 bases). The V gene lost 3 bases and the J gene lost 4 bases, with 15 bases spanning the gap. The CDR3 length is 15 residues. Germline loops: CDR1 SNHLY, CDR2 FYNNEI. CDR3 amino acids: CASSDEAGWVYGYTF. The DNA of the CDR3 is TGTGCCAGCAGTGATGAGGCAGGGTGGGTCTATGGCTACACCTTC.

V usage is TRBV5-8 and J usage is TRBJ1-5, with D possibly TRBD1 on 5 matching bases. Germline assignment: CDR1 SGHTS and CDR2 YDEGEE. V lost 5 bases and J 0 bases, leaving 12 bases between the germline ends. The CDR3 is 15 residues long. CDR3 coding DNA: TGTGCCAGCAGTCCAGGACAAATTAGCAATCAGCCCCAGCATTTT. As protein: CASSPGQISNQPQHF.

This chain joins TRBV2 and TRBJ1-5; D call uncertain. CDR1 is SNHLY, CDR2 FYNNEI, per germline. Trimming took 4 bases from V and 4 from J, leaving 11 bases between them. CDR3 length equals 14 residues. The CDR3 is CASSAARLNQPQHF. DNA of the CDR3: TGTGCCAGCAGTGCGGCCAGACTAAATCAGCCCCAGCATTTT. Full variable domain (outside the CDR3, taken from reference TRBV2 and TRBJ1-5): EPEVTQTPSHQVTQMGQEVILRCVPISNHLYFYWYRQILGQKVEFLVSFYNNEISEKSEIFDDQFSVERPDGSNFTLKIRSTKLEDSAMYFCASSAARLNQPQHFGDGTRLSIL.

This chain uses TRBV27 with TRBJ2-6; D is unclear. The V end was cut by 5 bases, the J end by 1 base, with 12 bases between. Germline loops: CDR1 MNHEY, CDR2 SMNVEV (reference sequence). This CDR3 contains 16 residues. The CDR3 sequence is CASSRPGLSGANVLTF. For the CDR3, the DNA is TGTGCCAGCAGTCGCCCGGGTTTGTCTGGGGCCAACGTCCTGACTTTC.

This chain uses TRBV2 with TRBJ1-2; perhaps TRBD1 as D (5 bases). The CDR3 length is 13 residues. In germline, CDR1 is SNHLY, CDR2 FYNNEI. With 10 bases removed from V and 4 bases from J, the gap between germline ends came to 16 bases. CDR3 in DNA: TGTGCCAACCTGATTAGGAGGGGCTATGGCTACACCTTC. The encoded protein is CANLIRRGYGYTF.

CDR3 in amino acids: CASSYSTGGNQPQHF. DNA for the CDR3: TGTGCCAGCAGTTACTCGACAGGGGGCAATCAGCCCCAGCATTTT. V usage is TRBV6-2 or TRBV6-3 and J usage is TRBJ1-5, with 8 bases identical to TRBD1. The J segment lost 2 bases and the V segment lost 0 bases, leaving 0 bases of the junction unmatched. The CDR3 covers 15 residues. Germline CDR1 MNHEY, CDR2 SVGEGT.

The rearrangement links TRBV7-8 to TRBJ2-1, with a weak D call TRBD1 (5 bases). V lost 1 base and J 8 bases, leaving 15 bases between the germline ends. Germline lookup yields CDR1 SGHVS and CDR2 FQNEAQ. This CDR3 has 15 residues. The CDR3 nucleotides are TGTGCCAGCAGCTTAGAAGGTAGGGGCCTCGATGAGCAGTTCTTC. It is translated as CASSLEGRGLDEQFF.

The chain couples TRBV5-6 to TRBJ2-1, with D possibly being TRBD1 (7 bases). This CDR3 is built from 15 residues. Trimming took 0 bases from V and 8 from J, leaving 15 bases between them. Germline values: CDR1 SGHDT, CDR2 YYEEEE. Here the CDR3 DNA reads TGTGCCAGCAGCTTGGCAGGTGGCAGGGGGGATGAGCAGTTCTTC. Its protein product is CASSLAGGRGDEQFF. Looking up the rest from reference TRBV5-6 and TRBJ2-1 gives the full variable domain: DAGVTQSPTHLIKTRGQQVTLRCSPKSGHDTVSWYQQALGQGPQFIFQYYEEEERQRGNFPDRFSGHQFPNYSSELNVNALLLGDSALYLCASSLAGGRGDEQFFGPGTRLTVL.

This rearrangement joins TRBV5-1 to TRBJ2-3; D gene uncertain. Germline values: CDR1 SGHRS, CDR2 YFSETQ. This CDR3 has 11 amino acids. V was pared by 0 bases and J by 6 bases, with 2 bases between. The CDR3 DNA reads TGCGCCAGCAGCTTGGCCGATACGCAGTATTTT. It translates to CASSLADTQYF. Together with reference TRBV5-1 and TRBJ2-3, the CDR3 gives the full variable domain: KAGVTQTPRYLIKTRGQQVTLSCSPISGHRSVSWYQQTPGQGLQFLFEYFSETQRNKGNFPGRFSGRQFSNSRSEMNVSTLELGDSALYLCASSLADTQYFGPGTRLTVL.

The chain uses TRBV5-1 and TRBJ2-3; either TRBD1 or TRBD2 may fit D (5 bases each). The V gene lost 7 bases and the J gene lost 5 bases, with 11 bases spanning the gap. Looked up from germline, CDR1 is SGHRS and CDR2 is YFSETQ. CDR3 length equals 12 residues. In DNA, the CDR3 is TGCGCCAGCGGGGGTATAAAAGATACGCAGTATTTT. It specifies CASGGIKDTQYF.

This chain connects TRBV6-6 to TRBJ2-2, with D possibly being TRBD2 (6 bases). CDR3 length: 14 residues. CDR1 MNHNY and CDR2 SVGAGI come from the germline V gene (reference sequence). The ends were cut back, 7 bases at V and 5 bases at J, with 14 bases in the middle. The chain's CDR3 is CASTSGLMTGELFF. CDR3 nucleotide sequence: TGTGCCAGCACCTCGGGACTTATGACCGGGGAGCTGTTTTTT.

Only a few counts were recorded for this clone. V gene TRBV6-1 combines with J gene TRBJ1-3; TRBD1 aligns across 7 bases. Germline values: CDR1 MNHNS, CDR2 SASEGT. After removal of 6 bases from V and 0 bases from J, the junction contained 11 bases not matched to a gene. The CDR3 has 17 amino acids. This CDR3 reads CASRETGTAFSGNTIYF. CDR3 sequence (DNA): TGTGCCAGCAGAGAAACCGGGACAGCTTTCTCTGGAAACACCATATATTTT.